This TCR beta chain originates from a study of blood T cell repertoires in COVID-19. Only in-frame clones appear in the TCRdb table, and some are missing; sequencing was by immunoSEQ multiplex PCR. The sample contains about 130,000 clones, around 88% of which appear only once. The CDR3 is made up of 12 amino acids. Germline CDR1 is SEHNR and CDR2 is FQNEAQ (reference sequence). Trimming removed 4 bases from V and 6 bases from J, with 7 bases in between. The sequencing input was peripheral blood. The sequence derives from a man in his sixties with active or convalescent COVID-19. This chain uses TRBV7-9 with TRBJ2-1, with D perhaps TRBD1 (5 bases). As DNA, the CDR3 is TGTGCCAGCAGCTACGACAGCAATGAGCAGTTCTTC. Its protein is CASSYDSNEQFF.